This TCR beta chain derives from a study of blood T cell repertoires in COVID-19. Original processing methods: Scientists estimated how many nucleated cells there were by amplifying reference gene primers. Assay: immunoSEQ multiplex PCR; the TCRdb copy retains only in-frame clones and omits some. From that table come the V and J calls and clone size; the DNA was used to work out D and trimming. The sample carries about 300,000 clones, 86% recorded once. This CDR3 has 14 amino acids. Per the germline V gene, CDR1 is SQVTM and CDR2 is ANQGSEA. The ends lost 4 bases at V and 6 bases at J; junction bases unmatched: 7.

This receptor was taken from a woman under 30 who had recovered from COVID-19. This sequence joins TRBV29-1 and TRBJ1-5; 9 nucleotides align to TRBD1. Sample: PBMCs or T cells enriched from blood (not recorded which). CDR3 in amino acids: CSVATGTGSQPQHF. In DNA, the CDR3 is TGCAGCGTTGCTACCGGGACAGGGAGTCAGCCCCAGCATTTT. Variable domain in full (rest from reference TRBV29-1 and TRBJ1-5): SAVISQKPSRDICQRGTSLTIQCQVDSQVTMMFWYRQQPGQSLTLIATANQGSEATYESGFVIDKFPISRPNLTFSTLTVSNMSPEDSSIYLCSVATGTGSQPQHFGDGTRLSIL.